The 6 T cell receptor beta chains below come from one sample, sequenced in a study of blood T cell repertoires in COVID-19. Repertoires were generated with immunoSEQ multiplex PCR, while TCRdb's copy carries only in-frame clones and drops some. The sample carries about 280,000 clones, almost 90% recorded once. The source material was PBMCs or T cells enriched from blood (not recorded which). The source of these receptors is a woman younger than 30 with acute COVID-19.

The chain uses TRBV6-5 and TRBJ1-2; possibly TRBD1 for D (6 bases). CDR3 size: 13 residues. CDR1 is MNHEY and CDR2 is SVGAGI in the germline V gene. The germline V and J ends were trimmed by 6 bases and 2 bases, with 10 bases remaining between them. The CDR3 nucleotides are TGTGCCAGCAGCCGACAGGAAAACTATGGCTACACCTTC. Its protein product is CASSRQENYGYTF.

Here the CDR3 DNA reads TGCGCCAGCAGTGACTTCTACGAGCAGTACTTC. Its translation: CASSDFYEQYF. The chain recombines TRBV10-1 with TRBJ2-7; D call uncertain. Germline values: CDR1 WNHNN, CDR2 SYGVQD (reference sequence). The CDR3 extends over 11 amino acids. V shed 3 bases and J shed 3 bases, with 3 bases lying between them.

The count of this clone is one. The chain combines TRBV2 with TRBJ1-2; D not certain. V was cut by 3 bases and J by 8 bases, with 7 bases left in between. The length of the CDR3 is 11 residues. Germline CDR1 SNHLY, CDR2 FYNNEI. CDR3 coding DNA: TGTGCCAGCAGTGAGGCTAGAGGCTACACCTTC. It specifies CASSEARGYTF.

This rearrangement joins TRBV19 to TRBJ2-1; no definite D call. V was shortened by 3 bases and J by 0 bases, with 18 bases between the two germline ends. Per germline, CDR1 LNHDA and CDR2 SQIVND (reference sequence). This CDR3 region has 18 residues. CDR3 coding DNA: TGTGCCAGTAGTATTTTATTGTTCGGTGATCCCTCCTACAATGAGCAGTTCTTC. Translated, it gives CASSILLFGDPSYNEQFF.

The chain couples TRBV7-2 to TRBJ2-7; 12 positions match TRBD1. V trimming: 1 base; J trimming: 3 bases; junction bases outside the gene matches: 4. The CDR3 has 16 residues. CDR1 is SGHTA, CDR2 FQGNSA, per germline. The CDR3 DNA is TGTGCCAGCAGCTTAGGGGGGACAGGGGGCGGCTACGAGCAGTACTTC. Amino acids: CASSLGGTGGGYEQYF.

The gene calls are TRBV7-2 and TRBJ1-4; D is ambiguous. Germline CDR1 and CDR2: SGHTA and FQGNSA. The V end lost 2 bases, the J end lost 5 bases, and 9 bases lay between the germline ends. There are 14 residues in the CDR3. The DNA of the CDR3 is TGTGCCAGCAGCTTAAACCCAGCGAATGAAAAACTGTTTTTT. This sequence encodes CASSLNPANEKLFF.